A selection of T cell receptor beta chains follows, all from one sample in a study of shared T cell receptors in the human thymus. Clones were read by immunoSEQ multiplex PCR, and TCRdb kept only the in-frame ones, dropping some. The data show just under 550,000 clones, around 78% seen once. These data are also associated with another study on human thymus T cells.

Sequencing used thymocytes. These receptors were obtained from a boy less than two years old with a congenital heart defect. The CDR3 runs from the conserved cysteine through the conserved F or W. D genes are given only for firm matches. Clone size is not always given. Where it is, it says once, few, many or a class for expanded clones.

>16|TRBJ2-1|once|TRBV28|TRBD1
CASSLRDRSFYNEQFF
TGTGCCAGCAGTCTTAGGGACAGGAGCTTTTACAATGAGCAGTTCTTC
>17|TRBJ2-7|NA|TRBV27|TRBD2
CASSLYAGGNPTYEQYF
TGTGCCAGCAGTTTATACGCGGGAGGGAACCCCACCTACGAGCAGTACTTC
>15|TRBJ2-2|NA|TRBV27|TRBD1
CASSLTGANTGELFF
TGTGCCAGCAGCCTCACAGGGGCGAACACCGGGGAGCTGTTTTTT
>19|TRBJ2-2|NA|TRBV4-3|TRBD1
CASSHPSPRTGVNTGELFF
TGCGCCAGCAGCCACCCCAGTCCCCGGACAGGGGTGAACACCGGGGAGCTGTTTTTT
>11|TRBJ1-2|few|TRBV20-1|NA
CSASSAGGYTF
TGCAGTGCTTCATCCGCGGGAGGCTACACCTTC
>16|TRBJ2-3|NA|TRBV29-1|NA
CSVDPDRGGGTDTQYF
TGCAGCGTTGACCCCGACAGGGGAGGGGGCACAGATACGCAGTATTTT
>14|TRBJ2-5|NA|TRBV5-1|NA
CASSHTGEEETQYF
TGCGCCAGCAGCCATACGGGGGAAGAAGAGACCCAGTACTTC
>13|TRBJ2-7|few|TRBV2|NA
CASSGHPSYEQYF
TGTGCCAGCAGTGGACACCCCTCCTACGAGCAGTACTTC
>16|TRBJ2-7|once|TRBV6-1|TRBD2
CASSEARGGIGYEQYF
TGTGCCAGCAGTGAAGCGCGGGGAGGGATTGGCTACGAGCAGTACTTC
>13|TRBJ2-7|NA|TRBV19|NA
CASSMLGGNEQYF
TGTGCCAGTAGTATGTTGGGGGGAAACGAGCAGTACTTC
>12|TRBJ2-5|NA|TRBV23-1|NA
CASSQGNWPQYF
TGCGCCAGCAGTCAAGGTAATTGGCCCCAGTACTTC
>16|TRBJ1-5|NA|TRBV19|TRBD1
CASSIGDRGSTQPQHF
TGTGCCAGTAGTATTGGGGACAGGGGGAGTACCCAGCCCCAGCATTTT
>15|TRBJ2-1|NA|TRBV19|NA
CASSTLLAIGNEQFF
TGTGCCAGTAGTACACTTCTAGCGATTGGCAATGAGCAGTTCTTC
>17|TRBJ2-6|few|TRBV5-6|NA
CASSLGQIPSGANVLTF
TGTGCCAGCAGCTTGGGACAGATTCCCTCTGGGGCCAACGTCCTGACTTTC
>15|TRBJ2-7|NA|TRBV5-4|TRBD2
CASSPPGLASYEQYF
TGTGCCAGCAGCCCCCCAGGACTAGCTTCCTACGAGCAGTACTTC
>15|TRBJ1-5|NA|TRBV12-5|NA
CASGLGDTSNQPQHF
TGTGCTAGTGGTTTGGGAGATACTAGCAATCAGCCCCAGCATTTT
>18|TRBJ2-1|NA|TRBV5-1|TRBD1
CASTPGQGDAIRANEQFF
TGCGCCAGCACCCCGGGACAGGGGGACGCAATTCGGGCTAATGAGCAGTTCTTC
>14|TRBJ2-7|NA|TRBV7-2|NA
CASSSGGHSYEQYF
TGTGCCAGCAGCTCGGGGGGCCACTCCTACGAGCAGTACTTC
>17|TRBJ2-2|NA|TRBV5-1|TRBD2
CASSTSLAGPNTGELFF
TGCGCCAGCAGCACAAGCTTAGCGGGACCGAACACCGGGGAGCTGTTTTTT
>15|TRBJ2-1|NA|TRBV27|TRBD2
CASSRTSGRGNEQFF
TGTGCCAGCAGCAGGACTAGCGGGAGAGGTAATGAGCAGTTCTTC
>13|TRBJ1-2|NA|TRBV28|TRBD1
CASSSDRDKGYTF
TGTGCCAGCAGTTCGGACAGGGATAAAGGCTACACCTTC
>12|TRBJ2-1|NA|TRBV7-9|NA
CASSDSGNEQFF
TGTGCCAGCAGCGACTCGGGCAATGAGCAGTTCTTC
>19|TRBJ2-6|NA|TRBV7-9|NA
CASSSRPLDTRSGANVLTF
TGTGCCAGCAGCTCAAGGCCTCTGGACACCCGCTCTGGGGCCAACGTCCTGACTTTC
>11|TRBJ2-7|NA|TRBV28|TRBD1
CASTNRDRQYF
TGTGCCAGCACCAACCGGGACAGGCAGTACTTC
>13|TRBJ2-7|NA|TRBV19|TRBD1
CASSIGTGDEQYF
TGTGCCAGTAGTATCGGGACAGGGGACGAGCAGTACTTC
>16|TRBJ2-7|once|TRBV27|NA
CASSLLPGDSSYEQYF
TGTGCCAGCAGTTTATTACCGGGAGATTCATCCTACGAGCAGTACTTC
>18|TRBJ1-3|once|TRBV28|TRBD1
CASSFPGQGRFSGNTIYF
TGTGCCAGCAGTTTCCCCGGACAGGGAAGGTTCTCTGGAAACACCATATATTTT
>18|TRBJ1-1|few|TRBV27|TRBD1
CASSHFNRTGGGNTEAFF
TGTGCCAGCAGCCACTTCAATCGGACAGGAGGGGGGAACACTGAAGCTTTCTTT
>18|TRBJ2-6|NA|TRBV7-2|NA
CASSLGGEGEGGANVLTF
TGTGCCAGCAGCTTAGGGGGGGAGGGGGAAGGTGGGGCCAACGTCCTGACTTTC
>12|TRBJ1-1|NA|TRBV27|NA
CASSTRATEAFF
TGTGCCAGCAGTACGAGGGCCACTGAAGCTTTCTTT
>17|TRBJ2-5|once|TRBV11-2|TRBD2
CASSLARLANVQETQYF
TGTGCCAGCAGCTTAGCCCGACTAGCCAACGTACAAGAGACCCAGTACTTC
>16|TRBJ1-5|NA|TRBV18|TRBD1
CASSMGTVNSNQPQHF
TGTGCCAGCTCTATGGGGACAGTCAATAGCAATCAGCCCCAGCATTTT
>13|TRBJ1-5|NA|TRBV10-2|TRBD1
CASRDRRNQPQHF
TGCGCCAGCAGGGACAGGAGGAATCAGCCCCAGCATTTT
>15|TRBJ2-7|NA|TRBV9|TRBD1
CASSVAVDRAYEQYF
TGTGCCAGCAGCGTAGCCGTGGACAGGGCCTACGAGCAGTACTTC
>14|TRBJ1-4|NA|TRBV19|NA
CASSQGRAGEKLFF
TGTGCCAGTAGTCAAGGCCGGGCGGGCGAAAAACTGTTTTTT
>15|TRBJ1-2|NA|TRBV27|TRBD1
CASRPTGDHSGGYTF
TGTGCCAGCAGGCCTACAGGGGACCACTCTGGTGGCTACACCTTC
>12|TRBJ1-2|NA|TRBV19|NA
CASSVWGDGYTF
TGTGCCAGTAGTGTGTGGGGAGATGGCTACACCTTC
>15|TRBJ2-7|few|TRBV4-3|NA
CASSLKSGPQREQYF
TGCGCCAGCAGCCTCAAATCTGGGCCCCAGCGGGAGCAGTACTTC
>15|TRBJ2-7|NA|TRBV14|TRBD1
CASSHGQAPPYEQYF
TGTGCCAGCAGCCACGGACAGGCCCCCCCCTACGAGCAGTACTTC
>20|TRBJ2-3|NA|TRBV4-3|NA
CASSQISKWAGPLLPDTQYF
TGCGCCAGCAGCCAGATCAGCAAATGGGCGGGGCCCCTCCTCCCAGATACGCAGTATTTT
>13|TRBJ1-2|few|TRBV9|NA
CASSVGQDIGYTF
TGTGCCAGCAGCGTAGGACAGGATATAGGCTACACCTTC
>13|TRBJ2-1|NA|TRBV7-2|NA
CASSSNRFREQFF
TGTGCCAGCAGTTCAAACAGGTTTAGGGAGCAGTTCTTC
>16|TRBJ2-2|few|TRBV19|TRBD2
CASSPLAELNTGELFF
TGTGCCAGTAGTCCCCTAGCGGAGTTGAACACCGGGGAGCTGTTTTTT
>17|TRBJ2-5|few|TRBV9|TRBD2
CASSAPIAGTNQETQYF
TGTGCCAGCAGCGCCCCCATAGCGGGAACCAACCAAGAGACCCAGTACTTC
>17|TRBJ2-7|NA|TRBV30|NA
CAWSVKREAGRTYEQYF
TGTGCCTGGAGTGTAAAGAGGGAGGCAGGGAGGACCTACGAGCAGTACTTC